This entry features one TCR beta chain sequence. This sample is drawn from a study of blood T cell repertoires in COVID-19. Study overall: Donors in the United States, Italy and Spain gave samples during acute or convalescent COVID-19. Nucleic acid was either cDNA or gDNA, and it came from T cells, B-cell-depleted T cells, or PBMCs.

Per the authors' pipeline: Estimation of nucleated cell counts relied on the amplification of reference gene primers. The repertoire was sequenced with immunoSEQ multiplex PCR; TCRdb's copy has only in-frame clones and lacks some. V, J and clone size are those of that table, while D and trimming were read from the DNA. The table has 71,000 or so clones, around 83% seen once. V was pared by 2 bases and J by 0 bases, with 9 bases between. There are 15 residues in the CDR3. Germline V CDR1 and CDR2: SGHRS, YFSETQ. This sequence originates from a man in his 70s with acute or convalescent COVID-19. The chain joins TRBV5-1 to TRBJ2-1; a weak D match, TRBD2 (5 bases). The sample comprised peripheral blood. CDR3 sequence: CASSFSGSSYNEQFF. The CDR3 DNA sequence: TGCGCCAGCAGCTTCAGCGGAAGCTCCTACAATGAGCAGTTCTTC.